This is a list of T cell receptor beta chains from one sample in a study of blood T cells in healthy people across ages. TCRdb re-called the 5' RACE reads through MiXCR, storing one row per CDR3 protein. The data contain approximately 1,000,000 distinct CDR3 sequences, approximately 38% of them singletons. The specimen was blood. These receptors were obtained from a man younger than 30 in good health. Both conserved end residues are part of each CDR3. Fields, in order: J gene, D gene, V gene, clone size, CDR3 DNA, CDR3 protein. D genes are given only for firm matches. Not all rows give a size; the values are once, few, many and, for expanded clones, a class.

TRBJ1-4	NA	TRBV20-1	NA	TGCAGTGCTACCCCCGAGGGGAGGGCTAATGAAAAACTGTTTTTT	CSATPEGRANEKLFF
TRBJ1-2	TRBD1	TRBV20-1	few	TGCAGTGCCGGAGGGACAGACTGGTACTATGGCTACACCTTC	CSAGGTDWYYGYTF
TRBJ2-7	TRBD1	TRBV12-5	NA	TGTGCTAGTACAGGGTGGACAGGTACCTACGAGCAGTACTTC	CASTGWTGTYEQYF
TRBJ1-5	NA	TRBV20-1	NA	TGCAGTGCTTTACCCTATCCAGGGACCAATCAGCCCCAGCATTTT	CSALPYPGTNQPQHF
TRBJ1-2	NA	TRBV5-6	once	TGTGCCAGCAGCCAACCGGGACTTTATGTTAACTATGGCTACACCTTC	CASSQPGLYVNYGYTF
TRBJ2-1	TRBD1	TRBV20-1	NA	TGCAGTGCTAGGGGGGGTCCGGGACAGGGGTGGAATGAGCAGTTCTTC	CSARGGPGQGWNEQFF
TRBJ1-1	NA	TRBV5-1	NA	TGCGCCAGCAGCTTGGGGTATGGAACAGGCTATGAAGCTTTCTTT	CASSLGYGTGYEAFF
TRBJ2-1	NA	TRBV4-1	NA	TGCGCCAGCAGCCAAGATAGCCAGGGGTTCCCCAATGAGCAGTTCTTC	CASSQDSQGFPNEQFF
TRBJ2-7	TRBD1	TRBV20-1	few	TGCAGTGCTAGGGACAGGGGCCCCCGAAATACCTACGAGCAGTACTTC	CSARDRGPRNTYEQYF
TRBJ1-2	NA	TRBV4-1	NA	TGCGCCAGCAGCCAAGATATACAGGGCTATGGCTACACCTTC	CASSQDIQGYGYTF
TRBJ1-4	TRBD1	TRBV4-3	NA	TGCGCCAGCAGCCAAGTAAGACAAACCCGGGACAGTAATGAAAAACTGTTTTTT	CASSQVRQTRDSNEKLFF
TRBJ2-2	TRBD1	TRBV4-2	NA	TGTGCCAGCAGCCAAGAGGGGACAGGGTCCGGGGAGCTGTTTTTT	CASSQEGTGSGELFF
TRBJ1-5	NA	TRBV7-2	few	TGTGCCAGCAGCCATTGGGACGGCGAAAATCAGCCCCAGCATTTT	CASSHWDGENQPQHF
TRBJ1-2	NA	TRBV2	NA	TGTGCCAGCAGGGGGACACTAGACGGCTACACCTTC	CASRGTLDGYTF